This record covers a single T cell receptor (beta chain). As yet, its antigen is unknown. These data come from a study of T cell responses to AZD1222 COVID-19 vaccine. V lost 5 bases to trimming and J lost 2 bases, with 15 bases between them. This CDR3 has 15 residues. Germline CDR1 is SNHLY and CDR2 is FYNNEI. Study-wide points: Spike-specific TCR breadth and depth went up after people got two AZD1222 doses.

Using immunoSEQ multiplex PCR, the repertoire was profiled, and TCRdb retains in-frame clones only, with some absent. Altogether about 170,000 clones are present, 75% to 95% being singletons, with the ten largest covering roughly 3.1%. This chain links TRBV2 with TRBJ1-2, with D maybe TRBD1 (6 bases). The source of this sequence is an adult in good health. Sequencing was performed on peripheral blood, taken on day 0 of AZD1222 vaccination. CDR3: CASSTDRSSNYGYTF. DNA of the CDR3: TGTGCCAGCAGTACTGACAGGAGTTCGAACTATGGCTACACCTTC.